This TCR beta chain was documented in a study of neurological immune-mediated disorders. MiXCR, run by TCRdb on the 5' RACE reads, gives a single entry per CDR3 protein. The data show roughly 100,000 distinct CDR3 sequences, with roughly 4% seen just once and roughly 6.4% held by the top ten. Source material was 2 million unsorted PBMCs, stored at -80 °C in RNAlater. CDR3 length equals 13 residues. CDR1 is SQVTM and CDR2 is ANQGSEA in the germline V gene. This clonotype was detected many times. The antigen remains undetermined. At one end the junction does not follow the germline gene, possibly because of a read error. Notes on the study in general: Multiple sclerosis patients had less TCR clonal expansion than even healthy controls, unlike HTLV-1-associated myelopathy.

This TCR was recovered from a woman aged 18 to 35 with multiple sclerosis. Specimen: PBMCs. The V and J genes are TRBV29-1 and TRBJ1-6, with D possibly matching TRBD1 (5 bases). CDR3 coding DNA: TGCAGCGCCAAGGACGGGGACGGTTCAACCCTCAACTTT. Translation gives CSAKDGDGSTLNF.